These 10 T cell receptor beta chains came from one sample sequenced in a study of blood T cell repertoires in COVID-19. Produced via immunoSEQ multiplex PCR; TCRdb's table is partial and in-frame only. The table has tens of thousands of clones, around four fifths seen once; the top ten hold approximately 5.2%. The sample taken for sequencing was peripheral blood. These receptors all stem from a human donor in a cohort sampled during active COVID-19.

The chain has TRBV19 and TRBJ1-2; 8 bases match TRBD1. The CDR3 has 12 amino acids. In germline, CDR1 is LNHDA, CDR2 SQIVND (reference sequence). V shed 9 bases and J 8 bases; nucleotides not matched to a gene: 8. The CDR3 DNA sequence: TGTGCCAGGCCAGGGGGCGCGGGGGGCTACACCTTC. Translation: CARPGGAGGYTF. Variable domain in full (rest from reference TRBV19 and TRBJ1-2): DGGITQSPKYLFRKEGQNVTLSCEQNLNHDAMYWYRQDPGQGLRLIYYSQIVNDFQKGDIAEGYSVSREKKESFPLTVTSAQKNPTAFYLCARPGGAGGYTFGSGTRLTVV.

The chain couples TRBV6-5 to TRBJ2-1; 8 nucleotides match TRBD2. J gave up 6 bases and V 5 bases, and 6 bases lay outside the gene matches. There are 14 residues in the CDR3. From germline, CDR1 is MNHEY and CDR2 SVGAGI. CDR3 amino acids: CASSSGGPSNEQFF. The CDR3 bases are TGTGCCAGCAGTAGCGGGGGTCCCAGCAATGAGCAGTTCTTC.

The chain carries TRBV3-1 (or the pseudogene TRBV3-2) and TRBJ2-3; tentative D call: TRBD2 (6 bases). The length of the CDR3 is 14 residues. Per germline, CDR1 LGHDT and CDR2 YNNKEL (reference sequence). The ends were cut back, 4 bases at V and 5 bases at J, with 13 bases in the middle. In DNA, the CDR3 is TGTGCCAGCAGCCGTCGGGACTCTTTAGATACGCAGTATTTT. It codes for CASSRRDSLDTQYF.

The chain is built from TRBV3-1 (or the pseudogene TRBV3-2) and TRBJ1-1, with D possibly TRBD1 on 6 matching bases. V was trimmed by 0 bases and J by 3 bases, leaving 20 bases between them. CDR1 and CDR2 from the germline V gene are LGHDT and YNNKEL (reference sequence). CDR3 length: 18 amino acids. DNA of the CDR3: TGTGCCAGCAGCCAAGAGGTCTTGGTCGGGGGGCTGTACACTGAAGCTTTCTTT. This gives the protein CASSQEVLVGGLYTEAFF.

The chain carries TRBV5-1 and TRBJ1-1; 7 bases map to TRBD1. The CDR3 spans 15 residues. CDR1 is SGHRS, CDR2 YFSETQ, per germline. Trimming removed 8 bases from V and 6 bases from J; junction bases left unmatched: 16. CDR3 sequence: CARWKDRRVSPEAFF. The CDR3 nucleotides read TGCGCCAGATGGAAGGACAGGAGAGTCTCTCCTGAAGCTTTCTTT.

The gene calls are TRBV7-8 and TRBJ2-7; TRBD2 aligns across 7 bases. Germline trimming cut 1 base from V and 4 bases from J; bases unmatched to any gene: 7. This CDR3 has 15 amino acids. Germline loops: CDR1 SGHVS, CDR2 FQNEAQ. The CDR3 loop reads CASSLESGAGYEQYF. In nucleotides, the CDR3 is TGTGCCAGCAGCTTAGAGTCTGGAGCGGGATACGAGCAGTACTTC. Full variable domain (remainder filled in from reference TRBV7-8 and TRBJ2-7): GAGVSQSPRYKVAKRGQDVALRCDPISGHVSLFWYQQALGQGPEFLTYFQNEAQLDKSGLPSDRFFAERPEGSVSTLKIQRTQQEDSAVYLCASSLESGAGYEQYFGPGTRLTVT.

This clone was detected only once. This rearrangement joins TRBV30 to TRBJ2-7, with TRBD1 matching over 11 bases. The J segment lost 4 bases and the V segment lost 8 bases, leaving 4 bases of the junction unmatched. Germline V lookup: CDR1 GTSNPN, CDR2 SVGIG (reference sequence). The CDR3 has 12 residues. CDR3 bases: TGTGCCGGGACAGGGGGAGGATACGAGCAGTACTTC. Amino acids: CAGTGGGYEQYF. Full variable domain (rest looked up from reference TRBV30 and TRBJ2-7): SQTIHQWPATLVQPVGSPLSLECTVEGTSNPNLYWYRQAAGRGLQLLFYSVGIGQISSEVPQNLSASRPQDRQFILSSKKLLLSDSGFYLCAGTGGGYEQYFGPGTRLTVT.

This chain joins TRBV30 and TRBJ1-1; TRBD1 matches 7 bases. Germline V gene data show CDR1 as GTSNPN and CDR2 as SVGIG (reference sequence). After removal of 2 bases from V and 4 bases from J, the junction contained 7 bases not matched to a gene. This CDR3 is built from 14 residues. The CDR3 DNA reads as TGTGCCTGGAGTAAGGGACAGACGACCACTGAAGCTTTCTTT. It encodes CAWSKGQTTTEAFF.

The chain employs TRBV7-9 and TRBJ1-5; unclear D gene. This CDR3 is 19 amino acids long. V was shortened by 5 bases and J by 0 bases, with 23 bases between the two germline ends. In germline, CDR1 is SEHNR, CDR2 FQNEAQ (reference sequence). DNA for the CDR3: TGTGCCAGCAGCCCAGAAAAAGCGCCCCCTGATTATAGCAATCAGCCCCAGCATTTT. This codes for CASSPEKAPPDYSNQPQHF.

This rearrangement joins TRBV14 to TRBJ2-7; the match to TRBD1 covers 10 bases. The CDR3 runs 16 residues. Trimming cost V 1 base and J 1 base; bases outside gene matches: 4. Germline CDR1 reads SGHDN; CDR2 reads FVKESK. This chain's CDR3 is CASSQGTGGFSYEQYF. The CDR3 coding sequence is TGTGCCAGCAGCCAAGGGACAGGGGGTTTTTCCTACGAGCAGTACTTC. Full variable domain (rest looked up from reference TRBV14 and TRBJ2-7): EAGVTQFPSHSVIEKGQTVTLRCDPISGHDNLYWYRRVMGKEIKFLLHFVKESKQDESGMPNNRFLAERTGGTYSTLKVQPAELEDSGVYFCASSQGTGGFSYEQYFGPGTRLTVT.